The T cell receptor (beta chain) under discussion was sequenced for a study of monozygotic twins with inflammatory bowel disease. Findings of the study overall: It was not supported that a single strong signal or clonotype was associated with IBD.

Germline CDR1 is SGHRS and CDR2 is YFSETQ. The CDR3 spans 14 residues. TCRdb re-called the 5' RACE reads; one entry per CDR3 protein, DNA not given. The sample data list approximately 380,000 distinct CDR3 sequences. Points on this clonotype: Its antigen is as yet unknown.

Source material: blood. The chain is built from TRBV5-1 and TRBJ2-7; TCRdb's D call of TRBD2 is untestable without DNA. This receptor was taken from a human donor with ulcerative colitis or Crohn's disease, or a healthy co-twin of an affected twin (not recorded which). CDR3 sequence: CASSLAFGSYEQYF.